Listed below are T cell receptor beta chains from one sample, sequenced in a study of cytomegalovirus exposure and HLA in healthy donors. The assay was immunoSEQ multiplex PCR, and TCRdb's table has in-frame clones only and misses some. The sample lists about 120,000 clones, around 86% seen once, with about 2% in the top ten. The specimen was PBMCs. The receptors here all came from a man younger than 40 in good health and CMV-seronegative. The CDR3 runs from the conserved cysteine through the conserved F or W. A D gene is named only where the DNA matches it firmly. For some rows the clone size is stated as once, few or many, or as a class when expanded; others skip it.

TRBD2	TRBV28	-	TRBJ2-7	CASSSPGGNSYEQYF	TGTGCCAGCAGTTCTCCGGGGGGGAACTCCTACGAGCAGTACTTC
TRBD1	TRBV7-2	-	TRBJ1-1	CASSLYGDREPFF	TGTGCCAGCAGCCTATATGGGGACAGGGAACCTTTCTTT
-	TRBV27	-	TRBJ1-5	CASSPVRRNRARTNQPQHF	TGTGCCAGCAGTCCCGTCCGAAGAAACAGGGCCCGGACCAATCAGCCCCAGCATTTT
-	TRBV9	once	TRBJ2-1	CASSVDQGLHYNEQFF	TGTGCCAGCAGCGTAGACCAGGGACTTCACTACAATGAGCAGTTCTTC
-	TRBV2	-	TRBJ1-2	CASSEQEGIDGYTF	TGTGCCAGCAGTGAGCAGGAGGGGATCGATGGCTACACCTTC
TRBD1	TRBV7-2	-	TRBJ1-2	CASSQGTANYGYTF	TGTGCCAGCAGCCAAGGGACAGCTAACTATGGCTACACCTTC
-	TRBV7-9	-	TRBJ2-7	CASRSFSRSISSYEQYF	TGTGCCAGCAGATCTTTTTCCCGGAGTATAAGCTCCTACGAGCAGTACTTC
TRBD1	TRBV11-3	-	TRBJ2-7	CASSLESGTGFEQYF	TGTGCCAGCAGTTTGGAATCCGGGACAGGGTTCGAGCAGTACTTC
-	TRBV16	-	TRBJ2-7	CASSQWSYEQYF	TGTGCCAGCAGCCAATGGAGTTACGAGCAGTACTTC
TRBD1	TRBV18	-	TRBJ1-2	CASSSGQGALRYTF	TGTGCCAGCTCATCAGGACAGGGGGCCCTTCGATACACCTTC
-	TRBV6-5	once	TRBJ2-5	CASSQDNQETQYF	TGTGCCAGCAGTCAGGACAATCAAGAGACCCAGTACTTC
-	TRBV5-1	-	TRBJ2-3	CASSPNSDTQYF	TGCGCCAGCAGCCCCAATTCCGATACGCAGTATTTT
TRBD1	TRBV5-4	-	TRBJ2-6	CASSSSRDRVQANVLTF	TGTGCCAGCAGCTCGTCCCGGGACAGGGTACAGGCCAACGTCCTGACTTTC
-	TRBV28	-	TRBJ1-5	CASSFPPHRVTGNQPQHF	TGTGCCAGCAGTTTCCCCCCTCACAGGGTTACGGGCAATCAGCCCCAGCATTTT
-	TRBV2	-	TRBJ1-4	CATGTPGEKLFF	TGTGCCACGGGCACTCCGGGAGAAAAACTGTTTTTT
-	TRBV25-1	-	TRBJ1-4	CASSDTDRGSEKLFF	TGTGCCAGCAGTGACACGGACCGCGGGTCTGAAAAACTGTTTTTT
-	TRBV9	-	TRBJ1-5	CASSAIGGNQPQHF	TGTGCCAGCAGCGCCATCGGAGGCAATCAGCCCCAGCATTTT
-	TRBV29-1	-	TRBJ1-6	CSVGEGRDSPLHF	TGCAGCGTTGGCGAAGGGCGGGATTCACCCCTCCACTTT
TRBD1	TRBV4-1	-	TRBJ1-4	CASSQPVQGIQNEKLFF	TGCGCCAGCAGCCAACCGGTACAGGGGATCCAAAATGAAAAACTGTTTTTT
-	TRBV6-5	-	TRBJ1-3	CATRQRSGNTIYF	TGTGCCACCCGACAGCGCTCTGGAAACACCATATATTTT
TRBD2	TRBV9	once	TRBJ2-2	CASSTQLAGGYTGELFF	TGTGCCAGCAGCACCCAACTAGCGGGGGGGTACACCGGGGAGCTGTTTTTT
TRBD1	TRBV7-7	-	TRBJ1-1	CASSPGQGSSEAFF	TGTGCCAGCAGCCCAGGACAGGGTAGCTCTGAAGCTTTCTTT
TRBD2	TRBV28	once	TRBJ2-3	CASSPAGTSGTDTQYF	TGTGCCAGCAGTCCCGCCGGGACTAGCGGCACAGATACGCAGTATTTT
-	TRBV7-6	-	TRBJ2-6	CASSRPRGAGANVLTF	TGTGCCAGCAGCCGCCCCAGGGGGGCTGGGGCCAACGTCCTGACTTTC
-	TRBV6-5	-	TRBJ1-1	CASSWSRAWLNTEAFF	TGTGCCAGCAGTTGGAGTAGAGCCTGGCTGAACACTGAAGCTTTCTTT
-	TRBV6-5	once	TRBJ1-1	CASSYSGPATEAFF	TGTGCCAGCAGTTACTCGGGGCCGGCCACTGAAGCTTTCTTT
TRBD1	TRBV5-6	-	TRBJ1-2	CASSSTGAGYGYTF	TGTGCCAGCAGCTCGACAGGGGCTGGCTATGGCTACACCTTC
-	TRBV2	-	TRBJ1-1	CASADNQNTEAFF	TGTGCCAGCGCCGACAACCAGAACACTGAAGCTTTCTTT
-	TRBV4-1	-	TRBJ1-1	CASSQDERGTEAFF	TGCGCCAGCAGCCAAGATGAAAGGGGCACTGAAGCTTTCTTT
-	TRBV7-9	-	TRBJ1-3	CASSLGGSGNTIYF	TGTGCCAGCAGCTTAGGAGGTTCGGGAAACACCATATATTTT
TRBD1	TRBV25-1	-	TRBJ1-1	CASSASRDRDREAFF	TGTGCCAGCAGTGCATCCCGGGACAGAGATCGTGAAGCTTTCTTT
TRBD2	TRBV28	few	TRBJ2-3	CASTSRYGGGALDTQYF	TGTGCCAGCACTTCCCGTTACGGCGGGGGGGCCCTAGATACGCAGTATTTT
-	TRBV25-1	-	TRBJ2-7	CASSEQGGFSYEQYF	TGTGCCAGCAGTGAACAGGGAGGTTTCTCCTACGAGCAGTACTTC
TRBD1	TRBV2	-	TRBJ1-2	CASNQGAPGQGNNYGYTF	TGTGCCAGCAACCAGGGGGCACCGGGACAGGGGAATAACTATGGCTACACCTTC
-	TRBV9	once	TRBJ1-3	CASSSGLAGNTIYF	TGTGCCAGCTCCTCGGGGTTGGCGGGAAACACCATATATTTT
-	TRBV9	once	TRBJ2-6	CASSVTGRANGLTF	TGTGCCAGCAGCGTTACAGGGCGGGCCAACGGCCTGACTTTC
-	TRBV28	-	TRBJ1-5	CASSLSRQVGNQPQHF	TGTGCCAGCAGTTTAAGCAGGCAAGTGGGCAATCAGCCCCAGCATTTT
-	TRBV6-5	-	TRBJ1-2	CASLGGNYGYTF	TGTGCCAGCCTAGGGGGAAACTATGGCTACACCTTC
TRBD1	TRBV7-6	-	TRBJ1-1	CASSLKWPTGGENTEAFF	TGTGCCAGCAGCTTAAAATGGCCGACAGGGGGCGAAAACACTGAAGCTTTCTTT
TRBD1	TRBV6-1	few	TRBJ1-6	CASSDSTGYNSPLHF	TGTGCCAGCAGTGACTCGACAGGGTATAATTCACCCCTCCACTTT
TRBD2	TRBV7-9	-	TRBJ2-1	CASSPDGGGYNEQFF	TGTGCCAGCAGCCCCGACGGGGGGGGATACAATGAGCAGTTCTTC
TRBD2	TRBV11-3	-	TRBJ2-7	CASSDGTSGLFSYEQYF	TGTGCCAGCAGCGATGGGACTAGCGGACTCTTCTCCTACGAGCAGTACTTC
TRBD1	TRBV5-1	-	TRBJ1-4	CASSLGDSGGKLFF	TGCGCCAGCAGCTTGGGGGACAGTGGGGGAAAACTGTTTTTT
-	TRBV11-2	-	TRBJ2-2	CASSSQSVRAARRLFF	TGTGCCAGCAGCTCGCAATCGGTCAGGGCCGCCCGGAGGCTGTTTTTT
-	TRBV9	-	TRBJ2-7	CASSVDLARSYEQYF	TGTGCCAGCAGCGTAGATCTTGCGCGTTCCTACGAGCAGTACTTC
TRBD2	TRBV10-3	-	TRBJ2-3	CAISEFGGTADTQYF	TGTGCCATCAGTGAGTTCGGGGGGACGGCAGATACGCAGTATTTT
-	TRBV6-5	-	TRBJ2-1	CASSKLVSNEQFF	TGTGCCAGCAGCAAACTAGTTTCCAATGAGCAGTTCTTC
TRBD1	TRBV27	once	TRBJ1-5	CASSSRQGQRSNQPQHF	TGTGCCAGCAGTTCCCGACAGGGGCAAAGGAGCAATCAGCCCCAGCATTTT
-	TRBV28	-	TRBJ1-5	CASYTHSNQPQHF	TGTGCCAGTTACACCCATAGCAATCAGCCCCAGCATTTT
TRBD1	TRBV4-2	-	TRBJ1-4	CASSQIIGTGDEKLFF	TGTGCCAGCAGCCAAATAATCGGGACAGGGGATGAAAAACTGTTTTTT
TRBD1	TRBV6-5	-	TRBJ1-5	CASSQNRGPNQPQHF	TGTGCCAGCAGCCAGAACAGGGGCCCCAATCAGCCCCAGCATTTT
-	TRBV7-8	-	TRBJ2-7	CASSLVLGAGYEQYF	TGTGCCAGCAGCTTAGTCTTGGGGGCTGGATACGAGCAGTACTTC